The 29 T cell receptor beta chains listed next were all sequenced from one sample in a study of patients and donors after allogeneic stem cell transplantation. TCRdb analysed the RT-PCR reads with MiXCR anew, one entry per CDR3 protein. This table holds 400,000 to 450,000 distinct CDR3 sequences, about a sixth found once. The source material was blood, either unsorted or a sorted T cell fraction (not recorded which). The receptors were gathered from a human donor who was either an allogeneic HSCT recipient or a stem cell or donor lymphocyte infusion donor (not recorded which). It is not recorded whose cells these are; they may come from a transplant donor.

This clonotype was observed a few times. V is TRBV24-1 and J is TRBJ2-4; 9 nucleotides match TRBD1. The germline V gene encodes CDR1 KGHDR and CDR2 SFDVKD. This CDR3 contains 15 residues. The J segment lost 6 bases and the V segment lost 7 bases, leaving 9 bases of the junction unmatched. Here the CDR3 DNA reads TGTGCCACCAGCTCGGCGGGGACAGGGTTAAACATTCAGTACTTC. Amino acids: CATSSAGTGLNIQYF.

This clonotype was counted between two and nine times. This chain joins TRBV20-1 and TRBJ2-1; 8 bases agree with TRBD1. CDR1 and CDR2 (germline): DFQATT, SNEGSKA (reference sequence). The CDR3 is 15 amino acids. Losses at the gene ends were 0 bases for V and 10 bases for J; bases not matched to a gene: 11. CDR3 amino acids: CSARDPRTGLKEQFF. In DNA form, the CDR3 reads TGCAGTGCTAGAGACCCCAGGACAGGGCTCAAGGAGCAGTTCTTC.

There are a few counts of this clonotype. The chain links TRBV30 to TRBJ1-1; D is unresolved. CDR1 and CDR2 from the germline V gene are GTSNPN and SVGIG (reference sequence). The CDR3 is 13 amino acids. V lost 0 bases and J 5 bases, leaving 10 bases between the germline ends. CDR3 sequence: CAWSVIGNTEAFF. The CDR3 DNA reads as TGTGCCTGGAGTGTAATTGGGAATACTGAAGCTTTCTTT.

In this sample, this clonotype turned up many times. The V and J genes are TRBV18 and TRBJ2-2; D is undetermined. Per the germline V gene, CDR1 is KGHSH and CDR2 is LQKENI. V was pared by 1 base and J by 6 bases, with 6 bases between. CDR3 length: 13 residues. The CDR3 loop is CASSPLPPGELFF. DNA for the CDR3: TGTGCCAGCTCACCACTACCGCCCGGGGAGCTGTTTTTT. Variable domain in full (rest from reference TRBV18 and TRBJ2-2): NAGVMQNPRHLVRRRGQEARLRCSPMKGHSHVYWYRQLPEEGLKFMVYLQKENIIDESGMPKERFSAEFPKEGPSILRIQQVVRGDSAAYFCASSPLPPGELFFGEGSRLTVL.

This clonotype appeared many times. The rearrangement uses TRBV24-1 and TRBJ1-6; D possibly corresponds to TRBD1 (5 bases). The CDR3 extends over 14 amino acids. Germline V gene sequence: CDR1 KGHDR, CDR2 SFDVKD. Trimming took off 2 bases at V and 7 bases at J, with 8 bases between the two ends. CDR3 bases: TGTGCCACCAGTGATTCGGGGCGGAATTCACCCCTCCACTTT. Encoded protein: CATSDSGRNSPLHF.

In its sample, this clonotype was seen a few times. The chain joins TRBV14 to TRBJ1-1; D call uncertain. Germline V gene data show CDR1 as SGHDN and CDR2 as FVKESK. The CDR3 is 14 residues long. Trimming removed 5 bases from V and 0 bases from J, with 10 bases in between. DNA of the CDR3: TGTGCCAGCAGCTTTGGGAGTATGAACACTGAAGCTTTCTTT. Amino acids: CASSFGSMNTEAFF.

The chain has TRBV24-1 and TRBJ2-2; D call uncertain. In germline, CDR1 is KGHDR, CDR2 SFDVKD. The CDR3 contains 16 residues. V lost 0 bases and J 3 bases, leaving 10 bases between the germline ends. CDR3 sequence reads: CATSDLFGQDTGELFF. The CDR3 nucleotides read TGTGCCACCAGTGATTTGTTCGGGCAAGACACCGGGGAGCTGTTTTTT.

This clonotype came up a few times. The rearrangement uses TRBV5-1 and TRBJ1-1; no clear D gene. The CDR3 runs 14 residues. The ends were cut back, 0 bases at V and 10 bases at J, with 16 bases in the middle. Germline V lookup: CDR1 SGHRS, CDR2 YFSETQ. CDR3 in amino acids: CASSLEGASPRAFF. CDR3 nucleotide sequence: TGCGCCAGCAGCTTGGAAGGTGCCTCCCCCAGAGCTTTCTTT.

As DNA, the CDR3 is TGCAGTGCTAGCCACCCTAGCGGCAGCTCCTACGAGCAGTACTTC. Translation gives CSASHPSGSSYEQYF. J is TRBJ2-7 and V is TRBV20-1, with TRBD2 identical over 7 bases. Trimming removed 3 bases from V and 0 bases from J; junction bases left unmatched: 8. Germline V gives CDR1 DFQATT, CDR2 SNEGSKA (reference sequence). The CDR3 sequence is 15 residues long.

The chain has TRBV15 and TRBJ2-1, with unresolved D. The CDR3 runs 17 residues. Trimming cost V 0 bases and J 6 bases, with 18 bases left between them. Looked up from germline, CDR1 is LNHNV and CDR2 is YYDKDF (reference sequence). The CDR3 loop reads CATSRDPTWSIINEQFF. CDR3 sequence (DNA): TGTGCCACCAGCAGAGACCCGACGTGGAGCATTATCAATGAGCAGTTCTTC. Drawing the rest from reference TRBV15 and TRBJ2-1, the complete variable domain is DAMVIQNPRYQVTQFGKPVTLSCSQTLNHNVMYWYQQKSSQAPKLLFHYYDKDFNNEADTPDNFQSRRPNTSFCFLDIRSPGLGDTAMYLCATSRDPTWSIINEQFFGPGTRLTVL.

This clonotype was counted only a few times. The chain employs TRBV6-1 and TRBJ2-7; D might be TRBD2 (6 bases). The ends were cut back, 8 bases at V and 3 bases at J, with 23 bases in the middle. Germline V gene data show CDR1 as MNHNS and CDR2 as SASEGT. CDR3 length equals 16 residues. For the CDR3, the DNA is TGTGCCAGCTCCACCTTCCTCCGCGGGATGTTCTACGAGCAGTACTTC. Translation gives CASSTFLRGMFYEQYF.

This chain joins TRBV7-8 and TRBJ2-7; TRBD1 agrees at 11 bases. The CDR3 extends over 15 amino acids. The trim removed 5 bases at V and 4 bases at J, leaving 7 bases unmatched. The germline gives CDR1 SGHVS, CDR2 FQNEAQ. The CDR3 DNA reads TGTGCCAGCAGCATTCTGGGACAGGGGGTATACGAGCAGTACTTC. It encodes CASSILGQGVYEQYF.

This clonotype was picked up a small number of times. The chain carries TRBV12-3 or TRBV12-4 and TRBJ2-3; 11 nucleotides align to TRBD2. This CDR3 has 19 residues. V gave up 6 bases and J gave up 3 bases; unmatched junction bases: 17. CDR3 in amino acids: CASSQIAGGPGRRTDTQYF. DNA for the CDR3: TGTGCCAGCAGCCAAATAGCGGGGGGGCCGGGACGAAGGACAGATACGCAGTATTTT.

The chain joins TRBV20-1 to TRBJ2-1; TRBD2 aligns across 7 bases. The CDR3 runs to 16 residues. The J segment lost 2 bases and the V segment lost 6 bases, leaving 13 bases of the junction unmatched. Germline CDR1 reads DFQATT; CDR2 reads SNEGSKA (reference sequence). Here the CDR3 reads CSAHRVRAGAYNEQFF. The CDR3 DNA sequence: TGCAGTGCGCATAGAGTTAGGGCGGGGGCCTACAATGAGCAGTTCTTC.

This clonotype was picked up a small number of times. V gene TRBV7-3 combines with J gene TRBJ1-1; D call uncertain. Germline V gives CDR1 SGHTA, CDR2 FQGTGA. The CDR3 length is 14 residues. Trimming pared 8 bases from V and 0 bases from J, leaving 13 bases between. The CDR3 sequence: CASRRDGMNTEAFF. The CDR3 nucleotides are TGTGCCAGCCGACGAGACGGCATGAACACTGAAGCTTTCTTT.

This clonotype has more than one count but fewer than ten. CDR3 coding DNA: TGCAGCGCCGAGGATTGGGGGAGAGCAGATACGCAGTATTTT. Translated, it gives CSAEDWGRADTQYF. The genes are TRBV29-1 and TRBJ2-3, with D perhaps being TRBD1 or TRBD2 (5 bases each). Germline V CDR1 and CDR2: SQVTM, ANQGSEA. V lost 7 bases and J 4 bases, leaving 18 bases between the germline ends. The CDR3 consists of 14 residues.

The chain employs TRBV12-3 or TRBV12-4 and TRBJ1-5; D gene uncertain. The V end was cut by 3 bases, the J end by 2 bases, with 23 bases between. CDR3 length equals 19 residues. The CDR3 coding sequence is TGTGCCAGCAGTTTGACTTCGCTCAGAAGTCTTTCTGGCAATCAGCCCCAGCATTTT. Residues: CASSLTSLRSLSGNQPQHF.

CDR3 in DNA: TGTGCCAACGTCGTCCCGGGTTACAATGAGCAGTTCTTC. Translation gives CANVVPGYNEQFF. V gene TRBV12-3 or TRBV12-4 combines with J gene TRBJ2-1; D gene ambiguous. This CDR3 is 13 amino acids long. The V and J ends lost 10 bases and 4 bases respectively, with 14 bases between them.

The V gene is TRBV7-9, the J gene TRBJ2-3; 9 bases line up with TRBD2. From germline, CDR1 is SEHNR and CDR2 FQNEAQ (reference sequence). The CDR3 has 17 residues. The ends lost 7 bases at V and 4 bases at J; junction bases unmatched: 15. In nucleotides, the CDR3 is TGTGCCAGCACGCTCTCTCGGGGCGGGAGGGGCCCAGATACGCAGTATTTT. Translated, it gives CASTLSRGGRGPDTQYF.

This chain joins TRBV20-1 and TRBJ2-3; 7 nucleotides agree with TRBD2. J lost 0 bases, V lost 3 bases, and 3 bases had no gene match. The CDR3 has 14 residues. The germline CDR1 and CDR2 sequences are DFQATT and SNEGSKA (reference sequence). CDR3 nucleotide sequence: TGCAGTGCTAGGCCTAGCGGTAGCACAGATACGCAGTATTTT. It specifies CSARPSGSTDTQYF.

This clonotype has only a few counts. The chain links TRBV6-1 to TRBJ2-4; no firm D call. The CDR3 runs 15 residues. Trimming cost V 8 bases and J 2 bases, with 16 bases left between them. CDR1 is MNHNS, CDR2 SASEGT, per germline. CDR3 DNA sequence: TGTGCCAGCCGACACCCTCTGGGAACCAAAAACATTCAGTACTTC. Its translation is CASRHPLGTKNIQYF.

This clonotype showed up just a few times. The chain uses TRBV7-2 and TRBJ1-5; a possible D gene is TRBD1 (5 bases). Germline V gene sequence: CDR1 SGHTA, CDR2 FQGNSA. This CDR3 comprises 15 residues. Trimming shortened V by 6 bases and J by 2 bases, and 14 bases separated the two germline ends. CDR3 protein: CASSLRGGGNQPQHF. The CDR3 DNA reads TGTGCCAGCAGTCTCCGGGGGGGAGGCAATCAGCCCCAGCATTTT.

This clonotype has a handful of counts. CDR3 nucleotides: TGTGCCGTTGGCACCACAGATACGCAGTATTTT. Encoded protein: CAVGTTDTQYF. This chain uses TRBV7-9 with TRBJ2-3; D uncertain. This CDR3 spans 11 amino acids. V lost 11 bases, J lost 2 bases, and 8 bases lay in between. Per germline, CDR1 SEHNR and CDR2 FQNEAQ (reference sequence). Combining the CDR3 with reference TRBV7-9 and TRBJ2-3 gives the whole variable domain DTGVSQNPRHKITKRGQNVTFRCDPISEHNRLYWYRQTLGQGPEFLTYFQNEAQLEKSRLLSDRFSAERPKGSFSTLEIQRTEQGDSAMYLCAVGTTDTQYFGPGTRLTVL.

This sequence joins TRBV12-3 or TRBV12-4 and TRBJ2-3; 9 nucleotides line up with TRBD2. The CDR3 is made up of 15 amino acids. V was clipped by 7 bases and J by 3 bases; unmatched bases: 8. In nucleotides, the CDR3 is TGTGCCAGCACTGTGGCGGGGGGGATGACAGATACGCAGTATTTT. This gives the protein CASTVAGGMTDTQYF.

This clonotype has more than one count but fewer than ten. The CDR3 is CASSQGLAASYEQYF. The CDR3 bases are TGCGCCAGCAGTCAGGGACTAGCGGCTTCCTACGAGCAGTACTTC. The chain combines TRBV4-1 with TRBJ2-7; the match to TRBD2 covers 11 bases. This CDR3 has 15 amino acids. CDR1 and CDR2 (germline): MGHRA, YSYEKL. The V gene end was trimmed by 6 bases and the J gene end by 1 base; junction bases not matched to a gene: 5.

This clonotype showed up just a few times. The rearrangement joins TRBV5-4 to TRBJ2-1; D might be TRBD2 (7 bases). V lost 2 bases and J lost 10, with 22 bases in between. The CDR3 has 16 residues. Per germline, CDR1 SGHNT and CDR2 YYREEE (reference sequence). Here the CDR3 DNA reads TGTGCCAGCAGCTTAGGGGGGGTTCGTTCAACACTAGAGCAGTTCTTC. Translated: CASSLGGVRSTLEQFF.

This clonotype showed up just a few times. The CDR3 reads CASRKNQGGQETQYF. In nucleotides, the CDR3 is TGCGCCAGCAGGAAGAATCAGGGAGGGCAAGAGACCCAGTACTTC. V is TRBV5-1 and J is TRBJ2-5, with TRBD2 matching over 7 bases. The junction had 9 bases not matched to a gene; V was cut back by 5 bases and J by 2 bases. CDR1 and CDR2 from the germline V gene are SGHRS and YFSETQ. The length of the CDR3 is 15 residues.

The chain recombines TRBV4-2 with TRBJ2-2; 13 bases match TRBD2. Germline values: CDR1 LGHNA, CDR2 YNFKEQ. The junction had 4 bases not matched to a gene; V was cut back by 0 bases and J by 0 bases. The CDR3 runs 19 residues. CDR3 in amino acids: CASSQEGLAGAANTGELFF. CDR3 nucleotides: TGTGCCAGCAGCCAAGAAGGACTAGCGGGGGCGGCGAACACCGGGGAGCTGTTTTTT.

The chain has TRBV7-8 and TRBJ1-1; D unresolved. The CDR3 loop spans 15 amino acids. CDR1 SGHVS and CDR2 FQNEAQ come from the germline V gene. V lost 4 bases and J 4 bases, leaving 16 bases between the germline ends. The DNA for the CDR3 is TGTGCCAGCAGCTACCTCGGGGTTTCGACCACTGAAGCTTTCTTT. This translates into CASSYLGVSTTEAFF.